Listed below are T cell receptor beta chains from one sample, sequenced in a study of blood T cell repertoires in COVID-19. Libraries were prepared by immunoSEQ multiplex PCR; TCRdb keeps only in-frame clonotypes and omits some of them. This table holds about 90,000 clones, roughly nine tenths found once. Sequenced material: peripheral blood. Receptor source: a male donor with acute or convalescent COVID-19. CDR3s include the opening cysteine and the closing phenylalanine or tryptophan. Fields, in order: V gene, D gene, J gene, clone size, CDR3 protein, CDR3 DNA. The D gene is left open where the match is weak. Not all rows give a size; the values are once, few, many and, for expanded clones, a class.

V gene: TRBV27; D gene: TRBD1; J gene: TRBJ2-2; clone size: .; CDR3 protein: CASSSRGQTNTGELFF; CDR3 DNA: TGTGCCAGCAGTTCACGGGGACAGACGAACACCGGGGAGCTGTTTTTT
V gene: TRBV24-1; D gene: TRBD2; J gene: TRBJ2-3; clone size: .; CDR3 protein: CATGLAGSTDTQYF; CDR3 DNA: TGTGCCACGGGACTAGCGGGGAGCACAGATACGCAGTATTTT
V gene: TRBV28; D gene: TRBD1; J gene: TRBJ2-7; clone size: .; CDR3 protein: CASTSSGTAYYEQYF; CDR3 DNA: TGTGCCAGCACTTCGTCCGGGACAGCTTACTACGAGCAGTACTTC
V gene: TRBV24-1; D gene: .; J gene: TRBJ2-3; clone size: .; CDR3 protein: CATSTEDTQYF; CDR3 DNA: TGTGCCACCAGTACTGAAGATACGCAGTATTTT
V gene: TRBV20-1; D gene: .; J gene: TRBJ2-7; clone size: .; CDR3 protein: CSASGVAHPTSYEQYF; CDR3 DNA: TGCAGTGCTAGTGGCGTAGCCCACCCTACGTCCTACGAGCAGTACTTC
V gene: TRBV3-1/TRBV3-2; D gene: TRBD1; J gene: TRBJ1-2; clone size: .; CDR3 protein: CASSHGQGVVVYGYTF; CDR3 DNA: TGTGCCAGCAGCCACGGACAGGGGGTAGTGGTCTATGGCTACACCTTC
V gene: TRBV6-6; D gene: TRBD2; J gene: TRBJ2-7; clone size: .; CDR3 protein: CASSSPIRGGASEQYF; CDR3 DNA: TGTGCCAGCAGCTCCCCCATCCGCGGGGGGGCGTCCGAGCAGTACTTC
V gene: TRBV7-8; D gene: .; J gene: TRBJ1-5; clone size: .; CDR3 protein: CASSLVSGSNQPQHF; CDR3 DNA: TGTGCCAGCAGCTTAGTGTCCGGTAGCAATCAGCCCCAGCATTTT
V gene: TRBV7-7; D gene: .; J gene: TRBJ1-1; clone size: .; CDR3 protein: CASSLRRGTEAFF; CDR3 DNA: TGTGCTAGCAGCCTCCGCAGGGGAACTGAAGCTTTCTTT
V gene: TRBV19; D gene: TRBD1; J gene: TRBJ1-2; clone size: .; CDR3 protein: CATLPGTGNYGYTF; CDR3 DNA: TGTGCCACCCTTCCAGGGACAGGCAACTATGGCTACACCTTC
V gene: TRBV28; D gene: .; J gene: TRBJ1-5; clone size: .; CDR3 protein: CASSPPGGGKGNQPQHF; CDR3 DNA: TGTGCCAGCAGCCCTCCCGGGGGGGGGAAAGGCAATCAGCCCCAGCATTTT
V gene: TRBV6-5; D gene: TRBD1; J gene: TRBJ2-7; clone size: .; CDR3 protein: CASRSDRGTSYEQYF; CDR3 DNA: TGTGCCAGCAGATCGGACAGGGGAACCTCCTACGAGCAGTACTTC
V gene: TRBV9; D gene: TRBD2; J gene: TRBJ2-3; clone size: .; CDR3 protein: CASSATSGTDTQYF; CDR3 DNA: TGTGCCAGCAGCGCGACTAGCGGCACAGATACGCAGTATTTT
V gene: TRBV5-1; D gene: .; J gene: TRBJ1-2; clone size: few; CDR3 protein: CASSNTGNYGYTF; CDR3 DNA: TGCGCCAGCAGCAACACAGGGAACTATGGCTACACCTTC
V gene: TRBV6-5; D gene: TRBD1; J gene: TRBJ1-1; clone size: .; CDR3 protein: CASSRTGLNTEAFF; CDR3 DNA: TGTGCCAGCAGCAGGACAGGCTTGAACACTGAAGCTTTCTTT
V gene: TRBV5-1; D gene: .; J gene: TRBJ2-3; clone size: .; CDR3 protein: CASSQDRLRGVDTQYF; CDR3 DNA: TGCGCCAGCAGCCAGGACAGGTTAAGGGGGGTGGATACGCAGTATTTT
V gene: TRBV7-8; D gene: TRBD1; J gene: TRBJ1-3; clone size: .; CDR3 protein: CASSTGTAGNTIYF; CDR3 DNA: TGTGCCAGCAGCACTGGGACAGCTGGAAACACCATATATTTT
V gene: TRBV7-9; D gene: .; J gene: TRBJ1-2; clone size: .; CDR3 protein: CASSSSGELNYGYTF; CDR3 DNA: TGTGCCAGCAGCTCTTCAGGGGAACTTAACTATGGCTACACCTTC
V gene: TRBV9; D gene: TRBD2; J gene: TRBJ2-2; clone size: .; CDR3 protein: CASSVVAGDVTGELFF; CDR3 DNA: TGTGCCAGCAGCGTAGTAGCGGGGGACGTCACCGGGGAGCTGTTTTTT
V gene: TRBV19; D gene: TRBD1; J gene: TRBJ1-3; clone size: .; CDR3 protein: CASTSGTAGNTIYF; CDR3 DNA: TGTGCCAGTACCTCCGGGACAGCTGGAAACACCATATATTTT
V gene: TRBV27; D gene: .; J gene: TRBJ1-1; clone size: .; CDR3 protein: CASTPRGIAEAFF; CDR3 DNA: TGTGCCAGCACCCCACGAGGGATAGCTGAAGCTTTCTTT
V gene: TRBV19; D gene: .; J gene: TRBJ2-2; clone size: .; CDR3 protein: CASSIGGTGELFF; CDR3 DNA: TGTGCCAGTAGTATTGGGGGGACCGGGGAGCTGTTTTTT
V gene: TRBV18; D gene: .; J gene: TRBJ1-1; clone size: few; CDR3 protein: CASSPGTPEAFF; CDR3 DNA: TGTGCCAGCTCACCTGGCACCCCTGAAGCTTTCTTT
V gene: TRBV6-5; D gene: .; J gene: TRBJ1-2; clone size: .; CDR3 protein: CASSHGGAGYGYTF; CDR3 DNA: TGTGCCAGCAGCCATGGGGGCGCAGGCTATGGCTACACCTTC
V gene: TRBV5-6; D gene: .; J gene: TRBJ1-2; clone size: .; CDR3 protein: CASTTLQGGYGYTF; CDR3 DNA: TGTGCCAGCACTACTCTACAGGGTGGCTATGGCTACACCTTC
V gene: TRBV13; D gene: .; J gene: TRBJ2-7; clone size: .; CDR3 protein: CASSLGGRPLSSYEQYF; CDR3 DNA: TGTGCCAGCAGCTTAGGGGGCAGACCCCTTAGCTCCTACGAGCAGTACTTC
V gene: TRBV5-4; D gene: .; J gene: TRBJ1-3; clone size: .; CDR3 protein: CASSLLSGNTIYF; CDR3 DNA: TGTGCCAGCAGCTTGTTATCTGGAAACACCATATATTTT
V gene: TRBV2; D gene: TRBD1; J gene: TRBJ1-2; clone size: .; CDR3 protein: CASSEEGAANYGYTF; CDR3 DNA: TGTGCCAGCAGTGAGGAGGGGGCCGCTAACTATGGCTACACCTTC
V gene: TRBV10-3; D gene: TRBD1; J gene: TRBJ1-2; clone size: .; CDR3 protein: CAISEGEPGQRIDGYTF; CDR3 DNA: TGTGCCATCAGTGAAGGGGAACCGGGACAGAGGATCGATGGCTACACCTTC
V gene: TRBV5-6; D gene: .; J gene: TRBJ2-7; clone size: .; CDR3 protein: CASSGGFHSSYEQYF; CDR3 DNA: TGTGCCAGCAGCGGCGGGTTTCACAGCTCCTACGAGCAGTACTTC
V gene: TRBV3-1/TRBV3-2; D gene: .; J gene: TRBJ2-5; clone size: .; CDR3 protein: CASSQAVGAGTETQYF; CDR3 DNA: TGTGCCAGCAGCCAAGCGGTGGGGGCTGGGACGGAGACCCAGTACTTC
V gene: TRBV4-2; D gene: TRBD1; J gene: TRBJ1-6; clone size: few; CDR3 protein: CASSQGAGQDYSPLHF; CDR3 DNA: TGTGCCAGCAGCCAAGGTGCGGGACAGGACTATTCACCCCTCCACTTT
V gene: TRBV9; D gene: TRBD2; J gene: TRBJ2-5; clone size: once; CDR3 protein: CASSAGLAQETQYF; CDR3 DNA: TGTGCCAGCAGCGCGGGACTAGCTCAAGAGACCCAGTACTTC
V gene: TRBV27; D gene: .; J gene: TRBJ1-1; clone size: .; CDR3 protein: CASRSWAGSEAFF; CDR3 DNA: TGTGCCAGCAGGTCCTGGGCGGGCTCTGAAGCTTTCTTT
V gene: TRBV2; D gene: TRBD1; J gene: TRBJ1-4; clone size: .; CDR3 protein: CASRQGANEKLFF; CDR3 DNA: TGTGCCAGTCGACAGGGGGCTAATGAAAAACTGTTTTTT
V gene: TRBV2; D gene: TRBD1; J gene: TRBJ1-1; clone size: .; CDR3 protein: CASRAKTGFSTEAFF; CDR3 DNA: TGTGCCAGCAGAGCAAAGACAGGGTTTAGCACTGAAGCTTTCTTT
V gene: TRBV12-3/TRBV12-4; D gene: .; J gene: TRBJ1-1; clone size: once; CDR3 protein: CAASVQGRTEAFF; CDR3 DNA: TGTGCCGCCTCGGTGCAGGGAAGGACTGAAGCTTTCTTT